This is a list of T cell receptor beta chains from one sample in a study of blood T cell repertoires in COVID-19. Method: immunoSEQ multiplex PCR; TCRdb's copy keeps in-frame clones and lacks some. Altogether about 140,000 clones are present, 65% to 90% being singletons, with the ten largest covering more than 6.5%. Sample: peripheral blood. Source of these receptors: a human donor in a cohort sampled during active COVID-19. Each CDR3 is given with its conserved first and last residue. The order of the fields is J gene, D gene, clone size, CDR3 length, V gene, CDR3 DNA, CDR3 protein. A D gene is named only where the DNA matches it firmly. Clone size appears in some rows only: once, few, many, or a class for an expanded clone.

TRBJ1-2,TRBD1,few,20,TRBV7-8,TGTGCCAGCAGCTTAGCTGGGTCCTTTCTTCGGGACAGGGCATCAGATGGCTACACCTTC,CASSLAGSFLRDRASDGYTF
TRBJ1-4,.,.,14,TRBV5-8,TGTGCCAGCAGCTTGGTGGCAGGGAATGAAAAACTGTTTTTT,CASSLVAGNEKLFF
TRBJ2-2,TRBD2,.,16,TRBV7-8,TGTGCCAGCAGCGGGGAGGGCGGGAGAGATACCGGGGAGCTGTTTTTT,CASSGEGGRDTGELFF
TRBJ2-7,TRBD2,.,15,TRBV11-2,TGTGCCAGCAGCCTGGTTAGCGGGAGGTCCTACGAGCAGTACTTC,CASSLVSGRSYEQYF
TRBJ2-2,.,few,14,TRBV7-7,TGTGCCAGCAGCTTAGCGGGAGGAACCGGGGAGCTGTTTTTT,CASSLAGGTGELFF
TRBJ2-7,TRBD2,.,15,TRBV9,TGTGCCAGCAGCGCTTCAGGGACTAGCGGCTACGAGCAGTACTTC,CASSASGTSGYEQYF
TRBJ2-1,TRBD2,.,17,TRBV28,TGTGCCAGCAGTGTCATTAGCGGGAGTTGGAAATACAATGAGCAGTTCTTC,CASSVISGSWKYNEQFF
TRBJ2-7,.,once,14,TRBV6-5,TGTGCCAGCAGTTACTCCCGGACAAATCCATGGCAGTACTTC,CASSYSRTNPWQYF
TRBJ2-2,TRBD1,.,14,TRBV18,TGTGCCAGCTCACCCCGGACAGGGGTCAGGGAGCTGTTTTTT,CASSPRTGVRELFF
TRBJ2-3,TRBD2,.,19,TRBV19,TGTGCCAGTAGTGCTCGGGGGATAAGGACTAGCGGGAGCACAGATACGCAGTATTTT,CASSARGIRTSGSTDTQYF
TRBJ1-1,TRBD1,.,16,TRBV28,TGTGCCAGCAGTTTCCCACCTCCAGGGGGCGGCGCTGAAGCTTTCTTT,CASSFPPPGGGAEAFF
TRBJ2-5,.,once,14,TRBV7-2,TGTGCCAGCAGCCCTTCGCGGGCCCAAGAGACCCAGTACTTC,CASSPSRAQETQYF
TRBJ2-3,.,.,14,TRBV19,TGTGCCAGTAGAGTGGCGGGAAGCACAGATACGCAGTATTTT,CASRVAGSTDTQYF
TRBJ2-7,TRBD2,few,15,TRBV6-1,TGTGCCAGCAGTGAACTAGCGGGAGGCTCCTACGAGCAGTACTTC,CASSELAGGSYEQYF
TRBJ2-7,TRBD1,.,17,TRBV9,TGTGCCAGCAGCGTAGCCCGGGACAGGGGGCGCGTTCACGAGCAGTACTTC,CASSVARDRGRVHEQYF
TRBJ2-1,.,.,15,TRBV7-3,TGTGCCAGCAGCTTAACGTTTTCGGGAATCAATGAGCAGTTCTTC,CASSLTFSGINEQFF
TRBJ1-1,TRBD1,few,11,TRBV10-1,TGCGCCAGTAGACAGGGTGGTGAAGCTTTCTTT,CASRQGGEAFF
TRBJ2-7,.,.,14,TRBV27,TGTGCCAGCAACGTCAGCACCTCCGGGGGTGAGCAGTACTTC,CASNVSTSGGEQYF
TRBJ1-1,.,.,15,TRBV9,TGTGCCAGCAGCGTAGGCGGGTCGTGGAACACTGAAGCTTTCTTT,CASSVGGSWNTEAFF
TRBJ2-7,.,.,13,TRBV28,TGTGCCAGCAGTTGGACACTATCCTACGAGCAGTACTTC,CASSWTLSYEQYF
TRBJ2-7,.,.,13,TRBV6-2/TRBV6-3,TGTGCCAGCAGTCTAGTATATTTCTACGAGCAGTACTTC,CASSLVYFYEQYF
TRBJ1-5,TRBD1,.,13,TRBV28,TGTGCCAGCGGAGGGACAGCTAATCAGCCCCAGCATTTT,CASGGTANQPQHF
TRBJ2-7,TRBD2,.,16,TRBV5-4,TGTGCCAGCAGCCCTGGGGGACTAGCGGGATCGTACGAGCAGTACTTC,CASSPGGLAGSYEQYF
TRBJ2-6,TRBD2,few,19,TRBV7-2,TGTGCCAGCAGCTTACCCCTAGCGGGGAAGGTTTCTGGGGCCAACGTCCTGACTTTC,CASSLPLAGKVSGANVLTF
TRBJ2-7,.,.,13,TRBV9,TGTGCCAGCAGCGAGGGGCAGGACTACGAGCAGTACTTC,CASSEGQDYEQYF
TRBJ2-3,TRBD2,.,16,TRBV28,TGTGCCAGCAGGGATTCTAGCGGGAGTCGGTCAGATACGCAGTATTTT,CASRDSSGSRSDTQYF
TRBJ2-6,.,.,18,TRBV5-1,TGCGCCAGCAGCTTGACGCGTCCCATTACCTCTGGGGCCAACGTCCTGACTTTC,CASSLTRPITSGANVLTF
TRBJ2-7,TRBD1,.,16,TRBV2,TGTGCCAGCAGGGACACCCCGGGACAGGGGAACTACGAGCAGTACTTC,CASRDTPGQGNYEQYF
TRBJ1-2,TRBD1,.,16,TRBV14,TGTGCCAGCAGCCCCGGGCTGATACAGGGGAACTATGGCTACACCTTC,CASSPGLIQGNYGYTF
TRBJ2-7,.,few,17,TRBV2,TGTGCCAGCAGTGAAACTACGGGGGGCGGTTCTCCCTACGAGCAGTACTTC,CASSETTGGGSPYEQYF
TRBJ2-7,.,.,12,TRBV27,TGTGCCAGCAGTTCCACTGAGGGGGGGAGATACTTC,CASSSTEGGRYF
TRBJ2-3,TRBD1,.,15,TRBV6-4,TGTGCCAGCAGTGCCTCGGGACAGGAACTATATACGCAGTATTTT,CASSASGQELYTQYF
TRBJ1-6,.,.,16,TRBV4-3,TGCGCCAGCAGCCCCCAGCCAGAGGGACTGGGATCACCCCTCCACTTT,CASSPQPEGLGSPLHF
TRBJ2-7,TRBD2,.,13,TRBV28,TGTGTTACCTTGCGGGAGAGCTCCTACGAGCAGTACTTC,CVTLRESSYEQYF
TRBJ1-2,TRBD1,.,16,TRBV28,TGTGCCAGCAGTTTATTCCATCCGGACAGGGGAGATGGCTACACCTTC,CASSLFHPDRGDGYTF
TRBJ2-7,.,.,15,TRBV7-2,TGTGCCAGCAGCCCATTTGCGGGGCCCGGGTACGAGCAGTACTTC,CASSPFAGPGYEQYF
TRBJ2-1,TRBD2,.,20,TRBV7-8,TGTGCCAGCAGCCAAAGGGCCCGGGGGGGAGCGGGAGGGCCGGGCAATGAGCAGTTCTTC,CASSQRARGGAGGPGNEQFF
TRBJ2-7,.,.,13,TRBV21-1,TGTGCCAGTACAGGGACCCCACACTACGAGCAGTACTTC,CASTGTPHYEQYF
TRBJ2-7,.,.,21,TRBV6-6,TGTGCCAGCAGTCCCCAACCCTACAGGGCAGGGCTACCTTATAGCTCCTACGAGCAGTACTTC,CASSPQPYRAGLPYSSYEQYF
TRBJ2-7,TRBD2,.,16,TRBV3-1/TRBV3-2,TGTGCCAGCAGCTTTCGGACTAGCGGGACCTCCTACGAGCAGTACTTC,CASSFRTSGTSYEQYF
TRBJ2-1,.,few,15,TRBV6-5,TGTGCCAGCAGTTACAACGGTTTTTCCTACAATGAGCAGTTCTTC,CASSYNGFSYNEQFF
TRBJ1-6,.,.,13,TRBV28,TGTGCCAGCAGTTTGAGGGGGACCTCACCCCTCCACTTT,CASSLRGTSPLHF
TRBJ2-7,TRBD1,.,15,TRBV19,TGTGCCAGTAGTCCGGGGACAGGGGGTTACAACGAGCAGTACTTC,CASSPGTGGYNEQYF
TRBJ1-2,TRBD1,once,16,TRBV6-1,TGTGCCAGCAGTGGGGGACAGGTCATATCTAACTATGGCTACACCTTC,CASSGGQVISNYGYTF
TRBJ2-1,TRBD1,.,14,TRBV29-1,TGCAGCGACGCCGGGACAGGGTTCTACAATGAGCAGTTCTTC,CSDAGTGFYNEQFF
TRBJ2-7,TRBD1,.,13,TRBV2,TGTGCCAGCAGGTCACAGGGGCCCTACGAGCAGTACTTC,CASRSQGPYEQYF
TRBJ1-2,.,.,12,TRBV6-5,TGTGCCAGCAGACAGTTTAACTATGGCTACACCTTC,CASRQFNYGYTF
TRBJ2-1,TRBD2,.,15,TRBV9,TGTGCCAGCAGCGTAGCTAGCGGGAGAAGGAATGAGCAGTTCTTC,CASSVASGRRNEQFF
TRBJ1-1,TRBD1,.,16,TRBV7-8,TGTGCCAGCAGCCTACGCCCTGGGACAGGGGGAACTGAAGCTTTCTTT,CASSLRPGTGGTEAFF
TRBJ2-2,TRBD2,once,16,TRBV19,TGTGCCACCACGACTAGCGGGAGGCCGAACACCGGGGAGCTGTTTTTT,CATTTSGRPNTGELFF
TRBJ2-7,TRBD2,.,15,TRBV7-2,TGTGCCAGCAGCCTCGTGGGGGGGGAGTACTACGAGCAGTACTTC,CASSLVGGEYYEQYF
TRBJ2-7,.,.,14,TRBV7-2,TGTGCCAGCAGCTTATCCGGGAGCTCCTACGAGCAGTACTTC,CASSLSGSSYEQYF
TRBJ1-5,.,.,13,TRBV10-2,TGCGCCAGCAGTGGAGGAGTATCCCAGCCCCAGCATTTT,CASSGGVSQPQHF
TRBJ2-7,.,few,12,TRBV12-3/TRBV12-4,TGTGCCAGCAGTCGAACAGGGTGGGAGCAGTACTTC,CASSRTGWEQYF
TRBJ2-7,.,.,17,TRBV11-2,TGTGCCAGCAGCTCCAGAGACAATGCGGGACTCGGATACGAGCAGTACTTC,CASSSRDNAGLGYEQYF